This T cell receptor (beta chain) was identified during a study of identical twins. The germline CDR1 and CDR2 sequences are SGHVS and FQNEAQ. Trimming pared 5 bases from V and 0 bases from J, leaving 12 bases between. This CDR3 has 15 residues. One entry per CDR3 protein, called by TCRdb with MiXCR from the 5' RACE reads. The data show 400,000 to 500,000 distinct CDR3 sequences, with more than 13% seen just once and approximately 0.98% held by the top ten. These records were also assigned to another study, of yellow fever vaccine responses in identical twins. That paper states: Reports say the vaccine T cell response in twins looked partly convergent and partly personalized.

J is TRBJ2-3 and V is TRBV7-8; D gene unclear. The source material was CD4+ T cells sorted from blood. The TCR originated in a woman aged 18-35 years in good health. The chain's CDR3 is CASSPIIQSTDTQYF. The CDR3 nucleotides are TGTGCCAGCAGCCCAATCATACAAAGCACAGATACGCAGTATTTT.